Shown below are 10 T cell receptor beta chains from a single sample sequenced in a study of T cell responses to AZD1222 COVID-19 vaccine. The method was immunoSEQ multiplex PCR; TCRdb's version includes in-frame clones alone and lacks a portion of them. The sample shows 130,000 to 150,000 clones, more than 85% of them seen only once. The sequenced sample was peripheral blood, obtained on day 0 of AZD1222 vaccination. These receptors all come from an adult in good health.

This clone was observed once. The V and J genes are TRBV6-5 and TRBJ1-2, with 8 bases aligning to TRBD1. From germline, CDR1 is MNHEY and CDR2 SVGAGI. The V segment lost 2 bases and the J segment 1 base; nucleotides outside the gene matches: 3. This CDR3 region has 15 residues. The CDR3 DNA reads TGTGCCAGCAGTTACACGGGACAGGATAACTATGGCTACACCTTC. This gives the protein CASSYTGQDNYGYTF.

The table lists this clone with a count of one. The DNA of the CDR3 is TGTGCCATCAGTGGGGGACAGGGGGTGAACAATGAGCAGTTCTTC. This sequence encodes CAISGGQGVNNEQFF. The genes are TRBV10-3 and TRBJ2-1; 11 bases align to TRBD1. Germline trimming cut 4 bases from V and 5 bases from J; bases unmatched to any gene: 4. The germline gives CDR1 ENHRY, CDR2 SYGVKD. This CDR3 is built from 15 residues.

The chain has TRBV7-3 and TRBJ2-1; D ambiguous. The CDR3 length is 15 residues. In germline, CDR1 is SGHTA, CDR2 FQGTGA. V lost 6 bases, J lost 2 bases, and 14 bases lay in between. CDR3 sequence: CASSTGPTPYNEQFF. In DNA form, the CDR3 reads TGTGCCAGCAGTACTGGACCAACACCCTACAATGAGCAGTTCTTC.

The rearrangement joins TRBV29-1 to TRBJ2-7; possible D gene TRBD2, 5 bases. Trimming took 4 bases from V and 0 from J, leaving 10 bases between them. Germline CDR1 and CDR2: SQVTM and ANQGSEA. CDR3 length: 13 residues. The CDR3 here is CSVGAEGSYEQYF. The CDR3, as DNA: TGCAGCGTTGGAGCGGAAGGCTCCTACGAGCAGTACTTC.

This chain joins TRBV9 and TRBJ2-1; D is possibly TRBD1 (7 bases). Trimming left V 7 bases short and J 3 bases short, with 8 bases between. CDR3 size: 12 residues. Germline V CDR1 and CDR2: SGDLS, YYNGEE. CDR3 residues: CASQGGYNEQFF. The CDR3 DNA reads TGTGCCAGCCAGGGGGGCTACAATGAGCAGTTCTTC.

The chain couples TRBV5-8 to TRBJ1-1; D is undetermined. The CDR3 is 14 residues long. Per the germline V gene, CDR1 is SGHTS and CDR2 is YDEGEE. V dropped 0 bases and J dropped 0 bases, with 6 bases sitting between them. As DNA, the CDR3 is TGTGCCAGCAGCTTGGGGTACCTGAACACTGAAGCTTTCTTT. Protein product: CASSLGYLNTEAFF.

This chain links TRBV2 with TRBJ2-2, with D uncertain. V was pared by 6 bases and J by 4 bases, with 6 bases between. Germline V lookup: CDR1 SNHLY, CDR2 FYNNEI. The length of the CDR3 is 12 residues. Here the CDR3 DNA reads TGTGCCAGCAGAATAGGCACCGGGGAGCTGTTTTTT. This codes for CASRIGTGELFF.

This clone was counted a single time. The chain combines TRBV15 with TRBJ1-2; D perhaps matches TRBD1 (6 bases). V dropped 1 base and J dropped 4 bases, with 16 bases sitting between them. CDR1 LNHNV and CDR2 YYDKDF come from the germline V gene (reference sequence). The CDR3 has 16 amino acids. CDR3 loop: CATSRGSGATLYGYTF. As DNA, the CDR3 is TGTGCCACCAGCAGAGGATCAGGGGCCACTCTCTATGGCTACACCTTC.

V usage is TRBV7-8 and J usage is TRBJ2-7, with 8 bases that match TRBD2. With 2 bases clipped from V and 2 bases from J, the junction kept 14 bases outside the gene matches. Germline V gene data show CDR1 as SGHVS and CDR2 as FQNEAQ. The CDR3 runs to 18 residues. Here the CDR3 DNA reads TGTGCCAGCAGCTTATTGAGGCGGGAGGCCCTATCAGCCTACGAGCAGTACTTC. Amino acid sequence: CASSLLRREALSAYEQYF.

The chain is built from TRBV28 and TRBJ1-1; TRBD1 matches 8 bases. Germline V gene data show CDR1 as MDHEN and CDR2 as SYDVKM. The CDR3 contains 16 residues. The V gene end was trimmed by 4 bases and the J gene end by 12 bases; junction bases not matched to a gene: 19. CDR3 nucleotide sequence: TGTGCCAGCAGTTCAACAGGGGGAACTATGGGTCGAAGAACTTTCTTT. Protein: CASSSTGGTMGRRTFF.